The subject of this entry is one TCR beta chain. As yet, its antigen is unknown. CDR1 and CDR2 from the germline V gene are SQVTM and ANQGSEA. With 6 bases removed from V and 4 bases from J, the gap between germline ends came to 23 bases. This CDR3 has 16 residues. The source of the sample is a study of post-analysis software for immune sequencing data. Broader study findings: Five or six TRBV segments were more frequent in patients than controls; TRBV5-6, TRBV5-1 and TRBV20-1 belonged to this group. F measure grouped same-batch samples tightly together.

TCR beta cDNA libraries had unique molecular identifiers. Each batch of about 0.95 to 10 million T cells produced roughly 450,000 cDNA molecules. TCRdb redid the calling of the PCR reads with MiXCR, one entry per CDR3 protein. The sample lists 700,000 to 900,000 distinct CDR3 sequences; about 45% were seen once. The J gene is TRBJ2-3, the V gene TRBV29-1; D is possibly TRBD1 (5 bases). This receptor was identified in a girl under 18 with multiple sclerosis. The sequenced sample was blood. The CDR3 protein is CSVAPYRPRAADTQYF. The CDR3 coding sequence is TGCAGCGTCGCACCTTACAGGCCCCGGGCCGCAGATACGCAGTATTTT.